The 25 T cell receptor beta chains below come from one sample, sequenced in a study of early T cells in non-severe SARS-CoV-2 infection. TCRdb reprocessed the 5' RACE reads via MiXCR and lists one record per CDR3 protein. The sample consists of over 70,000 distinct CDR3 sequences, 14% of them appearing once. Input material: whole blood. All receptors come from an adult who was a healthcare worker with PCR-confirmed SARS-CoV-2 infection or an uninfected control (not recorded which).

This chain uses TRBV5-1 with TRBJ1-1; D possibly corresponds to TRBD1 (5 bases). The CDR3 spans 15 residues. From germline, CDR1 is SGHRS and CDR2 YFSETQ. Trimming removed 2 bases from V and 0 bases from J, with 11 bases in between. CDR3 coding DNA: TGCGCCAGCAGCTTAGCCCAGGGAATGAACACTGAAGCTTTCTTT. Protein: CASSLAQGMNTEAFF.

V is TRBV4-1 and J is TRBJ2-3, with 8 bases identical to TRBD2. Germline CDR1 MGHRA, CDR2 YSYEKL. This CDR3 has 17 residues. J lost 2 bases, V lost 0 bases, and 7 bases had no gene match. DNA for the CDR3: TGCGCCAGCAGCCAAGAGCCGCCAGCGGGGGTCACAGATACGCAGTATTTT. Protein sequence: CASSQEPPAGVTDTQYF.

The rearrangement joins TRBV7-8 to TRBJ2-6; perhaps TRBD1 as D (5 bases). The CDR3 is 15 amino acids. CDR1 SGHVS and CDR2 FQNEAQ come from the germline V gene. V lost 5 bases to trimming and J lost 2 bases, with 10 bases between them. The CDR3 bases are TGTGCCAGCAGCGCGCCAGGGACTGGGGCCAACGTCCTGACTTTC. It encodes CASSAPGTGANVLTF.

The V and J genes are TRBV12-3 or TRBV12-4 and TRBJ1-1, with no clear D. V lost 0 bases to trimming and J lost 2 bases, with 7 bases between them. The CDR3 totals 14 residues. The CDR3 is CASSLAPDNTEAFF. CDR3 sequence (DNA): TGTGCCAGCAGTTTAGCCCCGGACAACACTGAAGCTTTCTTT.

This clonotype was counted many times. The chain has TRBV6-5 and TRBJ2-7; 8 bases map to TRBD1. The CDR3 is 15 amino acids. Germline-derived CDR1 and CDR2 are MNHEY and SVGAGI. The junction had 9 bases not matched to a gene; V was cut back by 6 bases and J by 2 bases. CDR3 sequence (DNA): TGTGCCAGCAGGTTCACAGGGGGGAAGACCTACGAGCAGTACTTC. It codes for CASRFTGGKTYEQYF.

This chain links TRBV30 with TRBJ1-6; D gene ambiguous. This CDR3 has 14 amino acids. Trimming took off 5 bases at V and 8 bases at J, with 16 bases between the two ends. Germline-derived CDR1 and CDR2 are GTSNPN and SVGIG (reference sequence). CDR3 amino acids: CAWEDPRRYSPLHF. CDR3 DNA: TGTGCCTGGGAAGACCCTCGAAGGTATTCACCCCTCCACTTT.

This clonotype turned up a few times. The chain carries TRBV28 and TRBJ2-7; the D gene could be TRBD1 or TRBD2 (5 bases each). The CDR3 has 15 amino acids. The V gene lost 5 bases and the J gene lost 2 bases, with 16 bases spanning the gap. Germline CDR1 MDHEN, CDR2 SYDVKM. CDR3 protein: CASSANRDGTYEQYF. In nucleotides, the CDR3 is TGTGCCAGCAGTGCGAACCGGGACGGAACCTACGAGCAGTACTTC.

The J gene is TRBJ2-3, the V gene TRBV7-9, with 9 positions matching TRBD1. The CDR3 spans 17 residues. After removal of 2 bases from V and 0 bases from J, the junction contained 6 bases not matched to a gene. Germline assignment: CDR1 SEHNR and CDR2 FQNEAQ (reference sequence). This CDR3 reads CASSLLTGGLSTDTQYF. The CDR3 DNA follows: TGTGCCAGCAGCTTACTGACAGGGGGGCTTAGCACAGATACGCAGTATTTT.

This rearrangement joins TRBV27 to TRBJ2-7, with D possibly being TRBD2 (5 bases). Germline CDR1 MNHEY, CDR2 SMNVEV (reference sequence). The CDR3 covers 14 residues. With 8 bases removed from V and 0 bases from J, the gap between germline ends came to 14 bases. CDR3 sequence reads: CASSSGLSSYEQYF. The CDR3 DNA is TGTGCCAGCTCCTCTGGACTCAGCTCCTACGAGCAGTACTTC.

This clonotype appeared many times. The CDR3 DNA sequence: TGTGCCATCGGGGCCGGGACAGGGGTGAACGAGCAGTACTTC. Its translation: CAIGAGTGVNEQYF. The chain has TRBV10-3 and TRBJ2-7; 10 nucleotides match TRBD1. Unmatched junction bases numbered 9, after V lost 8 bases and J lost 5 bases. In germline, CDR1 is ENHRY, CDR2 SYGVKD. The CDR3 spans 14 residues.

The rearrangement joins TRBV19 to TRBJ2-1; D ambiguous. V was trimmed by 3 bases and J by 7 bases, leaving 10 bases between them. In germline, CDR1 is LNHDA, CDR2 SQIVND (reference sequence). The CDR3 is 13 amino acids. The CDR3 sequence: CASSMSLENEQFF. CDR3 nucleotide sequence: TGTGCCAGTAGTATGTCTTTGGAGAATGAGCAGTTCTTC.

V usage is TRBV5-5 and J usage is TRBJ1-1; possibly TRBD1 for D (5 bases). V lost 0 bases and J lost 2, with 17 bases in between. The germline V gene encodes CDR1 SGHKS and CDR2 YYEKEE (reference sequence). The CDR3 covers 17 residues. The CDR3 DNA is TGTGCCAGCAGCTTGGGGGTACTTCAGGGCCAAAACACTGAAGCTTTCTTT. Its translation: CASSLGVLQGQNTEAFF.

The table lists this clonotype with many counts. This chain connects TRBV27 to TRBJ1-1, with 7 bases matching TRBD1. The CDR3 contains 14 residues. Trimming cost V 6 bases and J 3 bases; bases outside gene matches: 7. Germline values: CDR1 MNHEY, CDR2 SMNVEV (reference sequence). CDR3 loop: CASSLGRGHTEAFF. DNA of the CDR3: TGTGCCAGCAGCCTGGGAAGGGGGCACACTGAAGCTTTCTTT.

Concerning this clonotype: The conserved closing phenylalanine or tryptophan is absent in this CDR3, likely reflecting a read error. This sequence joins TRBV5-5 and TRBJ2-2; D remains ambiguous. CDR3 length: 14 residues. Trimming took 5 bases from V and 6 from J, leaving 14 bases between them. From germline, CDR1 is SGHKS and CDR2 YYEKEE (reference sequence). As DNA, the CDR3 is TGTGCCAGCAGTCCCCGGGCCCGGGCCGGGGAGCTGTTTTAT. It is translated as CASSPRARAGELFY.

This clonotype has just a few counts. The chain recombines TRBV4-2 with TRBJ2-6; D is possibly TRBD2 (6 bases). The CDR3 is made up of 16 amino acids. Germline lookup yields CDR1 LGHNA and CDR2 YNFKEQ. The ends were cut back, 1 base at V and 1 base at J, with 8 bases in the middle. Here the CDR3 reads CASSQVGGSGANVLTF. The CDR3, as DNA: TGTGCCAGCAGCCAAGTGGGAGGATCTGGGGCCAACGTCCTGACTTTC.

There are a few counts of this clonotype. V is TRBV27 and J is TRBJ1-1; 8 positions match TRBD1. CDR1 MNHEY and CDR2 SMNVEV come from the germline V gene (reference sequence). The V and J ends lost 7 bases and 8 bases, in that order; junction bases with no gene match: 12. CDR3 size: 14 residues. DNA for the CDR3: TGTGCCAGCACCCCCCAGGGACAGGCCTCCGAAGCTTTCTTT. This gives the protein CASTPQGQASEAFF.

There are many counts of this clonotype. The V and J genes are TRBV25-1 and TRBJ2-6, with 8 nucleotides matching TRBD1. The CDR3 loop spans 14 amino acids. From germline, CDR1 is MGHDK and CDR2 SYGVNS. The ends lost 9 bases at V and 6 bases at J; junction bases unmatched: 7. The CDR3 DNA is TGTGCCAGTCACGGACAGGGACTGGCCAACGTCCTGACTTTC. It specifies CASHGQGLANVLTF.

This clonotype was observed a handful of times. The chain links TRBV29-1 to TRBJ2-1; D gene ambiguous. CDR1 SQVTM and CDR2 ANQGSEA come from the germline V gene. V was shortened by 1 base and J by 5 bases, with 12 bases between the two germline ends. This CDR3 comprises 14 residues. The CDR3 bases are TGCAGCGTTGAAGGGCCCTTGAACGACAATGAGCAGTTCTTC. Encoded protein: CSVEGPLNDNEQFF.

This clonotype was counted only a few times. The chain couples TRBV5-1 to TRBJ1-1; D unclear. With 4 bases removed from V and 1 base from J, the gap between germline ends came to 8 bases. CDR3 length: 13 residues. Germline values: CDR1 SGHRS, CDR2 YFSETQ. The CDR3 loop reads CASSRNSNTEAFF. In nucleotides, the CDR3 is TGCGCCAGCAGCCGTAACTCGAACACTGAAGCTTTCTTT.

The chain combines TRBV20-1 with TRBJ2-5; TRBD2 might be the D (6 bases). Trimming took 0 bases from V and 5 from J, leaving 13 bases between them. Germline-derived CDR1 and CDR2 are DFQATT and SNEGSKA (reference sequence). The CDR3 spans 14 residues. The DNA for the CDR3 is TGCAGTGCTAGAGAACCGGAGGGCGGGGAGACCCAGTACTTC. Amino acid sequence: CSAREPEGGETQYF.

J is TRBJ2-2 and V is TRBV7-2, with 7 bases matching TRBD2. This CDR3 has 16 amino acids. Germline CDR1 and CDR2: SGHTA and FQGNSA. Germline trimming cut 2 bases from V and 5 bases from J; bases unmatched to any gene: 8. The CDR3 nucleotides are TGTGCCAGCAGCTTAACAGGCGGGAGTAGAACCGGGGAGCTGTTTTTT. Amino acid sequence: CASSLTGGSRTGELFF.

In its sample, this clonotype was seen many times. V is TRBV20-1 and J is TRBJ2-3; D may be TRBD2 (5 bases). This CDR3 spans 12 amino acids. Germline V CDR1 and CDR2: DFQATT, SNEGSKA (reference sequence). CDR3 DNA sequence: TGCAGCTGGACTCCGATCACAGATACGCAGTATTTT. Protein product: CSWTPITDTQYF.

This chain links TRBV7-9 with TRBJ2-7; D not certain. Germline CDR1 is SEHNR and CDR2 is FQNEAQ (reference sequence). V was trimmed by 1 base and J by 0 bases, leaving 4 bases between them. CDR3 length equals 13 residues. The CDR3 DNA sequence: TGTGCCAGCAGCTTAGGTCACTCCTACGAGCAGTACTTC. It translates to CASSLGHSYEQYF.

This clonotype occurred a few times. The rearrangement links TRBV27 to TRBJ1-1, with D perhaps matching TRBD1 (6 bases). V was trimmed by 3 bases and J by 1 base, leaving 9 bases between them. The germline V gene encodes CDR1 MNHEY and CDR2 SMNVEV (reference sequence). CDR3 length: 14 amino acids. CDR3 sequence: CASSFGRGNTEAFF. As DNA, the CDR3 is TGTGCCAGCAGTTTTGGCAGGGGGAACACTGAAGCTTTCTTT.

This clonotype was recorded a few times. This sequence joins TRBV6-5 and TRBJ2-1; possibly TRBD1 for D (5 bases). The CDR3 is 15 amino acids. Germline V lookup: CDR1 MNHEY, CDR2 SVGAGI. V lost 2 bases and J 7 bases, leaving 15 bases between the germline ends. DNA of the CDR3: TGTGCCAGCAGTTACGTGCAGGGAATGAGGAATGAGCAGTTCTTC. Protein: CASSYVQGMRNEQFF.